The next 13 T cell receptor beta chains were all read from a single sample in a study of T cell responses to AZD1222 COVID-19 vaccine. The repertoire was sequenced with immunoSEQ multiplex PCR; TCRdb's copy has only in-frame clones and lacks some. Here the sample spans 30,000 to 35,000 clones, roughly 90% being singletons. The sample consisted of peripheral blood, taken on day 0 of AZD1222 vaccination. Receptor source: an adult in good health.

The rearrangement links TRBV7-2 to TRBJ1-5; 7 bases map to TRBD1. V lost 4 bases and J lost 7; bases outside the gene matches: 4. Germline V gene lookup returns CDR1 SGHTA and CDR2 FQGNSA. The CDR3 length is 13 residues. DNA for the CDR3: TGTGCCAGCAGCTCGAGGGGGCACCAGCCCCAGCATTTT. Protein product: CASSSRGHQPQHF.

The gene calls are TRBV30 and TRBJ1-1; 7 bases fit TRBD1. V was clipped by 0 bases and J by 5 bases; unmatched bases: 3. The germline V gene has CDR1 GTSNPN and CDR2 SVGIG (reference sequence). This CDR3 region has 13 residues. The CDR3 region is CAWSVKGATEAFF. As DNA, the CDR3 is TGTGCCTGGAGTGTAAAGGGGGCAACTGAAGCTTTCTTT.

The V and J genes are TRBV6-5 and TRBJ1-1; no clear D gene. Trimming removed 7 bases at V and 2 bases at J, with 14 bases between. The CDR3 extends over 14 amino acids. Germline CDR1 MNHEY, CDR2 SVGAGI. The DNA for the CDR3 is TGTGCCAGCAACGAACGTGGGCACAACACTGAAGCTTTCTTT. It is translated as CASNERGHNTEAFF.

The V and J genes are TRBV4-3 and TRBJ1-2, with 7 bases that match TRBD1. CDR3 size: 14 residues. Trimming at V came to 4 bases and at J to 5 bases, leaving 7 bases not matched to a gene. Germline lookup yields CDR1 LGHNA and CDR2 YSLEER. The CDR3 DNA reads TGCGCCAGCAGCCTCAGGACAGGCAGTTATGGCTACACCTTC. Its translation: CASSLRTGSYGYTF.

The DNA for the CDR3 is TGCGCCAGCAGCCCACAGGGAGGGTATGGTGAAAAACTGTTTTTT. Translated: CASSPQGGYGEKLFF. The chain employs TRBV5-1 and TRBJ1-4; a possible D gene is TRBD1 (6 bases). The CDR3 consists of 15 residues. V was shortened by 4 bases and J by 7 bases, with 17 bases between the two germline ends. Germline V gene lookup returns CDR1 SGHRS and CDR2 YFSETQ.

This rearrangement joins TRBV30 to TRBJ1-6; no reliable D call. CDR3 size: 14 residues. In germline, CDR1 is GTSNPN, CDR2 SVGIG (reference sequence). V was shortened by 1 base and J by 7 bases, with 11 bases between the two germline ends. DNA for the CDR3: TGTGCCTGGAGTGCCAGGAATGGGAATTCACCCCTCCACTTT. Translating gives CAWSARNGNSPLHF.

The genes are TRBV10-2 and TRBJ1-4; a possible D gene is TRBD1 (6 bases). Germline CDR1 and CDR2: WSHSY and SAAADI. Between the trimmed V and J ends, which lost 2 bases and 8 bases, there was a span of 12 bases. There are 14 residues in the CDR3. The CDR3 coding sequence is TGCGCCAGCAGTGAGCCAGGGGACGGAGAAAAACTGTTTTTT. As protein: CASSEPGDGEKLFF.

The gene calls are TRBV5-1 and TRBJ1-3; D is unresolved. V lost 5 bases and J lost 2, with 8 bases in between. CDR3 size: 13 residues. Germline V CDR1 and CDR2: SGHRS, YFSETQ. DNA of the CDR3: TGCGCCAGCAGTACGACTCCTGGAAACACCATATATTTT. It specifies CASSTTPGNTIYF.

The rearrangement links TRBV7-2 to TRBJ2-2; D gene unclear. Germline V gene data show CDR1 as SGHTA and CDR2 as FQGNSA. The CDR3 loop spans 14 amino acids. V was cut by 1 base and J by 2 bases, with 5 bases left in between. CDR3 sequence reads: CASSLDLNTGELFF. The CDR3 DNA reads TGTGCCAGCAGCTTAGACCTAAACACCGGGGAGCTGTTTTTT.

The V and J genes are TRBV27 and TRBJ1-4; D gene ambiguous. Germline CDR1 reads MNHEY; CDR2 reads SMNVEV (reference sequence). The CDR3 runs to 15 residues. Trimming shortened V by 5 bases and J by 2 bases, and 12 bases separated the two germline ends. CDR3 loop: CASSRGRSTNEKLFF. DNA for the CDR3: TGTGCCAGCAGTCGAGGACGGTCCACTAATGAAAAACTGTTTTTT. Looking up the rest from reference TRBV27 and TRBJ1-4 gives the full variable domain: EAQVTQNPRYLITVTGKKLTVTCSQNMNHEYMSWYRQDPGLGLRQIYYSMNVEVTDKGDVPEGYKVSRKEKRNFPLILESPSPNQTSLYFCASSRGRSTNEKLFFGSGTQLSVL.

The count of this clone is one. V gene TRBV12-3 or TRBV12-4 combines with J gene TRBJ1-3; D is ambiguous. This CDR3 contains 12 residues. Trimming took 2 bases from V and 5 from J, leaving 4 bases between them. The CDR3 loop is CASSLSRNTIYF. As DNA, the CDR3 is TGTGCCAGCAGTTTAAGCCGAAACACCATATATTTT.

The genes are TRBV2 and TRBJ1-1; D perhaps matches TRBD1 (6 bases). V gave up 7 bases and J gave up 5 bases, with 23 bases separating them. The CDR3 is 16 amino acids. Germline V gene lookup returns CDR1 SNHLY and CDR2 FYNNEI. The CDR3 nucleotides are TGTGCCAGCACCGGCGGGGGGGGCCCAAGGAGGACTGAAGCTTTCTTT. It codes for CASTGGGGPRRTEAFF.

This chain's CDR3 is CASRAGGNNSPLHF. As DNA, the CDR3 is TGCGCCAGCAGAGCAGGGGGGAATAATTCACCCCTCCACTTT. The V call is TRBV5-1, the J call TRBJ1-6, with TRBD1 matching over 7 bases. The junction had 4 bases not matched to a gene; V was cut back by 5 bases and J by 5 bases. The CDR3 has 14 residues. CDR1 is SGHRS, CDR2 YFSETQ, per germline.